This T cell receptor beta chain appears in the sequencing data of a study of early stage breast cancer tumors. Study background: Invasive lobular carcinomas made up about 30% of the 12 ER+/PR+/HER2- tumors. Samples were sequenced at about 10-fold average coverage. The study, taken as a whole, reports: Blood repertoires resembled normal breast more than tumor.

Sequenced by immunoSEQ multiplex PCR; TCRdb stores in-frame clones only, minus some. The sample includes more than 1,500 clones, around 66% of them seen just once. V trimming: 0 bases; J trimming: 6 bases; junction bases outside the gene matches: 11. This CDR3 is built from 18 residues. CDR1 is SGHVS, CDR2 FQNEAQ, per germline. Points on this clone: Its antigen is undetermined.

The V and J genes are TRBV7-8 and TRBJ2-1; 10 nucleotides line up with TRBD2. This clonotype originated in a person in their 40s with breast cancer. Sequencing was done on a sample of normal breast tissue next to the tumor. For the CDR3, the DNA is TGTGCCAGCAGCTTAGCTAGGACTAGCGGCCGCCGGGGCAATGAGCAGTTCTTC. Amino acids: CASSLARTSGRRGNEQFF.